This T cell receptor beta chain was observed in a study of human T cells and chemical hapten exposure. CDR1 and CDR2 (germline): MNHNY, SVGAGI (reference sequence). The CDR3 has 15 residues. V lost 6 bases, J lost 6 bases, and 13 bases stayed unmatched. TCRdb called the RACE reads again in MiXCR, with one record for every CDR3 protein. Of approximately 340,000 distinct CDR3 sequences in the sample, 6% to 8.5% are singletons; the top ten hold around 8.2%. The time point denotes: patch test 1, 2 weeks after DPC sensitization. The treatment denotes: therapeutic diphenylcyclopropenone sensitization with weekly scalp DPC.

Source: whole blood, taken in connection with sensitization to the hapten diphenylcyclopropenone (DPC). V and J are TRBV6-6 and TRBJ2-7; 8 bases map to TRBD1. The TCR comes from a woman in her late teens or twenties with alopecia areata. Some clones in this sample may be carry-over from other donors' samples. The CDR3 DNA reads TGTGCCAGCAGACGCAGACTCGGGACAGGACCCGAGCAGTACTTC. Translating it yields CASRRRLGTGPEQYF.